This paragraph covers one T cell receptor (beta chain) sequence. Its specificity is unknown. The data derive from a study of T cell responses to AZD1222 COVID-19 vaccine. Study-wide findings and caveats: At baseline, just six or seven AZD1222 recipients tested seropositive. Spike was spanned by vaccine-associated CD4 TCRs, which were dominant at 160-218 and 743-854.

Clones were sequenced by immunoSEQ multiplex PCR, and TCRdb holds only the in-frame ones, with some missing. Here the sample spans under 150,000 clones, 88% being singletons. The material sequenced was peripheral blood, taken 28 days after the second AZD1222 dose. This sequence was found in an adult who received the AZD1222 COVID-19 vaccine.

DNA of the CDR3: TGTGCCAGCAGTTTACTACAGGGAGTCACTGAAGCTTTCTTT. Amino acid sequence: CASSLLQGVTEAFF. The genes are TRBV27 and TRBJ1-1; a weak D match, TRBD1 (6 bases). Per germline, CDR1 MNHEY and CDR2 SMNVEV (reference sequence). The CDR3 totals 14 residues. Trimming took 2 bases from V and 4 from J, leaving 11 bases between them.